The source of this TCR beta chain is a study of T-cell memory formation after mild COVID-19. Findings of the study overall: Clones that contracted from day 15 to 85 were balanced CD4/CD8, while later expanders leaned CD4+.

The germline V gene encodes CDR1 MNHNS and CDR2 SASEGT. Trimming stripped 1 base from V and 6 bases from J, with 10 bases between. This CDR3 is 13 amino acids long. This clonotype was seen repeatedly, ten times or more. Its antigen is not identified. One entry per CDR3 protein, called by TCRdb with MiXCR from the 5' RACE reads. In the table there are approximately 100,000 distinct CDR3 sequences, roughly 10% of which are singletons. The clonotype was recovered from a man younger than 30 who had mild COVID-19 (a few samples of this study predate the infection). Cell type and time point are not known. The sequenced sample was PBMCs or a T cell subset sorted from them (not recorded which). The rearrangement joins TRBV6-1 to TRBJ2-7; no clear D gene. In nucleotides, the CDR3 is TGTGCCAGCAGTGAAGGGGCAGTCCTCGAGCAGTACGTC. As protein: CASSEGAVLEQYV.